The 28 T cell receptor beta chains given below trace back to one sample, sequenced in a study of Ad26.COV2.S vaccination and SARS-CoV-2 variants. Repertoires were generated with immunoSEQ multiplex PCR, while TCRdb's copy carries only in-frame clones and drops some. The sample has approximately 500,000 clones; 87% are singletons. Stated treatment: some 19 received Ad26.COV2.S at low or high dose, single or two shots; 5 received placebo; per-sample allocation not given. At day 63 after the first vaccine or placebo injection, samples were drawn. The sample was peripheral blood, taken in a trial of Ad26.COV2.S vaccine versus placebo. The receptors were sampled from a person between 18 and 59 years old who received the Ad26.COV2.S COVID-19 vaccine or a placebo.

V and J are TRBV4-3 and TRBJ2-7, with 7 nucleotides matching TRBD1. This CDR3 spans 14 amino acids. Unmatched junction bases numbered 4, after V lost 0 bases and J lost 5 bases. Germline lookup yields CDR1 LGHNA and CDR2 YSLEER. The CDR3: CASSQEGTDDEQYF. The CDR3 nucleotides read TGCGCCAGCAGCCAAGAAGGGACAGATGACGAGCAGTACTTC.

CDR3 nucleotide sequence: TGTGCCAGTACTCGGGACAGGGCTGTGAATGAGCAGTTCTTC. Its translation is CASTRDRAVNEQFF. V usage is TRBV19 and J usage is TRBJ2-1, with 9 bases aligning to TRBD1. The germline V gene has CDR1 LNHDA and CDR2 SQIVND (reference sequence). There are 14 residues in the CDR3. The V segment lost 7 bases and the J segment 7 bases; nucleotides outside the gene matches: 8.

The chain uses TRBV4-1 and TRBJ2-7, with TRBD1 matching 7 bases. V lost 4 bases, J lost 3 bases, and 3 bases stayed unmatched. The CDR3 length is 13 residues. In germline, CDR1 is MGHRA, CDR2 YSYEKL. CDR3 nucleotides: TGCGCCAGCAGCCCGCGACAGGGCTACGAGCAGTACTTC. This encodes CASSPRQGYEQYF.

The CDR3 sequence: CASSLGRDRGYEQYF. CDR3 nucleotide sequence: TGTGCCAGCAGCTTGGGCCGGGACAGGGGTTACGAGCAGTACTTC. The genes are TRBV7-8 and TRBJ2-7; 10 bases fit TRBD1. This CDR3 is built from 15 residues. The ends lost 3 bases at V and 4 bases at J; junction bases unmatched: 6. From germline, CDR1 is SGHVS and CDR2 FQNEAQ. Based on the CDR3 plus reference TRBV7-8 and TRBJ2-7, the full variable domain is GAGVSQSPRYKVAKRGQDVALRCDPISGHVSLFWYQQALGQGPEFLTYFQNEAQLDKSGLPSDRFFAERPEGSVSTLKIQRTQQEDSAVYLCASSLGRDRGYEQYFGPGTRLTVT.

V usage is TRBV9 and J usage is TRBJ2-3; 8 nucleotides align to TRBD2. The ends lost 0 bases at V and 6 bases at J; junction bases unmatched: 6. CDR3 length equals 15 residues. Germline V gene data show CDR1 as SGDLS and CDR2 as YYNGEE. The CDR3 DNA follows: TGTGCCAGCAGCGTAGCCGGGGGGGCCGGGGATACGCAGTATTTT. It translates to CASSVAGGAGDTQYF. The full variable domain, with the rest looked up from reference TRBV9 and TRBJ2-3, is DSGVTQTPKHLITATGQRVTLRCSPRSGDLSVYWYQQSLDQGLQFLIQYYNGEERAKGNILERFSAQQFPDLHSELNLSSLELGDSALYFCASSVAGGAGDTQYFGPGTRLTVL.

This rearrangement joins TRBV29-1 to TRBJ1-1, with D possibly being TRBD1 (6 bases). This CDR3 is built from 12 residues. The V gene's germline CDR1 is SQVTM and CDR2 ANQGSEA. In nucleotides, the CDR3 is TGCACCTTTAGCACCAGGGGCACTGAAGCTTTCTTT. Translation: CTFSTRGTEAFF.

This clone has just a few counts. V is TRBV30 and J is TRBJ1-5, with D uncertain. CDR1 is GTSNPN, CDR2 SVGIG, per germline (reference sequence). CDR3 size: 15 residues. V lost 0 bases and J 4 bases, leaving 13 bases between the germline ends. As DNA, the CDR3 is TGTGCCTGGAGTGTATTAAGTTTCGGGAATCAGCCCCAGCATTTT. It translates to CAWSVLSFGNQPQHF.

This clone was found once. This chain links TRBV6-1 with TRBJ1-5; maybe TRBD1 (5 bases). The V and J ends lost 1 base and 9 bases respectively, with 16 bases between them. The CDR3 loop spans 15 amino acids. CDR1 and CDR2 from the germline V gene are MNHNS and SASEGT. In DNA form, the CDR3 reads TGTGCCAGCAGTGAAGGGGGCGGGTCACGGGGGCCCCAGCATTTT. Amino acids: CASSEGGGSRGPQHF.

The gene calls are TRBV11-2 and TRBJ2-1; 10 bases match TRBD2. V was pared by 4 bases and J by 6 bases, with 9 bases of the junction left unmatched. This CDR3 contains 16 residues. Germline CDR1 SGHAT, CDR2 FQNNGV. In nucleotides, the CDR3 is TGTGCCAGCAGCTCTGTAGCGGGAGGATATGGCAATGAGCAGTTCTTC. Translation gives CASSSVAGGYGNEQFF.

CDR3 in DNA: TGTGCCTGGAGTACGGGGGCCGACTCACCCCTCCACTTT. This gives the protein CAWSTGADSPLHF. The rearrangement links TRBV30 to TRBJ1-6; TRBD1 might be the D (6 bases). CDR3 length: 13 amino acids. Germline CDR1 and CDR2: GTSNPN and SVGIG (reference sequence). V lost 2 bases to trimming and J lost 10 bases, with 12 bases between them.

The chain uses TRBV18 and TRBJ2-1; D ambiguous. Germline values: CDR1 KGHSH, CDR2 LQKENI. The length of the CDR3 is 14 residues. Trimming stripped 1 base from V and 1 base from J, with 5 bases between. The CDR3 bases are TGTGCCAGCTCACCACTAGGTTCCTACAATGAGCAGTTCTTC. Amino acids: CASSPLGSYNEQFF.

The table lists this clone with a few counts. The chain recombines TRBV11-2 with TRBJ2-7, with D possibly being TRBD2 (6 bases). The CDR3 consists of 14 residues. With 3 bases removed from V and 2 bases from J, the gap between germline ends came to 11 bases. Looked up from germline, CDR1 is SGHAT and CDR2 is FQNNGV. This CDR3 reads CASSLEGWAYEQYF. In nucleotides, the CDR3 is TGTGCCAGCAGCTTGGAGGGTTGGGCCTACGAGCAGTACTTC.

The chain couples TRBV7-9 to TRBJ2-1; 8 bases agree with TRBD2. Germline trimming cut 4 bases from V and 3 bases from J; bases unmatched to any gene: 17. Germline CDR1 SEHNR, CDR2 FQNEAQ (reference sequence). This CDR3 has 19 residues. CDR3 nucleotide sequence: TGTGCCAGCAGCTACTCTAGATTAGCGGGAAAGAGGGTCTACAATGAGCAGTTCTTC. Translated, it gives CASSYSRLAGKRVYNEQFF.

The CDR3 DNA is TGTGCCACCTCCCCCGGGACAGGGATTACCGGGGAGCTGTTTTTT. It is translated as CATSPGTGITGELFF. The V call is TRBV3-1 (or the pseudogene TRBV3-2), the J call TRBJ2-2; the match to TRBD1 covers 9 bases. Trimming cost V 10 bases and J 5 bases; bases outside gene matches: 11. Germline V gene lookup returns CDR1 LGHDT and CDR2 YNNKEL (reference sequence). The CDR3 totals 15 residues.

The J gene is TRBJ1-1, the V gene TRBV28; D is perhaps TRBD1 (6 bases). The CDR3 is made up of 18 amino acids. Trimming stripped 6 bases from V and 0 bases from J, with 23 bases between. CDR1 is MDHEN and CDR2 is SYDVKM in the germline V gene. The CDR3 reads CASSTGWGGGGMNTEAFF. The CDR3 DNA is TGTGCCAGCAGCACCGGTTGGGGGGGCGGGGGTATGAACACTGAAGCTTTCTTT.

The gene calls are TRBV11-2 and TRBJ2-7, with D hard to call. Between the trimmed V and J ends, which lost 2 bases and 2 bases, there was a span of 7 bases. In germline, CDR1 is SGHAT, CDR2 FQNNGV. CDR3 length equals 13 residues. This chain's CDR3 is CASSLLRTYEQYF. Written as DNA, the CDR3 is TGTGCCAGCAGCTTACTGAGAACCTACGAGCAGTACTTC.

V usage is TRBV28 and J usage is TRBJ1-5; D is ambiguous. V lost 1 base to trimming and J lost 3 bases, with 10 bases between them. Germline V gene sequence: CDR1 MDHEN, CDR2 SYDVKM. This CDR3 contains 15 residues. The CDR3 DNA is TGTGCCAGCAGTTTATTTGCCAGGTACAATCAGCCCCAGCATTTT. Its protein is CASSLFARYNQPQHF. Combining the CDR3 with reference TRBV28 and TRBJ1-5 gives the whole variable domain DVKVTQSSRYLVKRTGEKVFLECVQDMDHENMFWYRQDPGLGLRLIYFSYDVKMKEKGDIPEGYSVSREKKERFSLILESASTNQTSMYLCASSLFARYNQPQHFGDGTRLSIL.

The chain combines TRBV9 with TRBJ1-2; TRBD1 might be the D (5 bases). V dropped 0 bases and J dropped 7 bases, with 19 bases sitting between them. Germline CDR1 SGDLS, CDR2 YYNGEE. The CDR3 covers 16 residues. CDR3: CASSVGIDSGVSGYTF. The CDR3 region has the DNA TGTGCCAGCAGCGTAGGGATTGACTCGGGGGTCTCTGGCTACACCTTC.

As regards this clone: The same CDR3 arises from other DNA sequences in this sample as well. The V call is TRBV7-2, the J call TRBJ1-5, with TRBD1 as a possible D gene (5 bases). Germline V gene sequence: CDR1 SGHTA, CDR2 FQGNSA. The CDR3 extends over 13 amino acids. V lost 4 bases and J lost 4, with 8 bases in between. The CDR3 nucleotides are TGTGCCAGCAGCTCGCGGGGGAATCAGCCCCAGCATTTT. Its translation is CASSSRGNQPQHF.

The chain uses TRBV19 and TRBJ2-3; D is uncertain. The germline CDR1 and CDR2 sequences are LNHDA and SQIVND (reference sequence). Trimming stripped 6 bases from V and 6 bases from J, with 19 bases between. The CDR3 runs to 15 residues. In DNA, the CDR3 is TGTGCCAGTAGCCTCGGTAAGAGCCCCCGGGATACGCAGTATTTT. It yields the protein CASSLGKSPRDTQYF.

CDR3 in amino acids: CASSTPSAALEQYF. CDR3 nucleotide sequence: TGTGCCAGCAGTACCCCCTCAGCGGCCCTGGAGCAGTACTTC. The chain recombines TRBV6-2 or TRBV6-3 with TRBJ2-7; perhaps TRBD2 as D (5 bases). The germline V gene has CDR1 MNHEY and CDR2 SVGEGT. Between the trimmed V and J ends, which lost 5 bases and 7 bases, there was a span of 18 bases. This CDR3 has 14 amino acids.

This clone came up once. The chain recombines TRBV9 with TRBJ2-5; D perhaps matches TRBD1 (5 bases). Trimming took off 3 bases at V and 5 bases at J, with 14 bases between the two ends. The germline V gene has CDR1 SGDLS and CDR2 YYNGEE. The CDR3 has 14 residues. The CDR3 coding sequence is TGTGCCAGCAGCGGTGGGGCACCCATTGAGACCCAGTACTTC. Protein: CASSGGAPIETQYF.

The chain joins TRBV5-1 to TRBJ2-1; 8 bases agree with TRBD1. CDR3 length: 15 residues. Per germline, CDR1 SGHRS and CDR2 YFSETQ. J lost 5 bases, V lost 7 bases, and 11 bases had no gene match. CDR3 protein: CASAETDRANNEQFF. The CDR3 nucleotides are TGCGCCAGCGCCGAAACGGACAGGGCGAACAATGAGCAGTTCTTC.

V is TRBV5-6 and J is TRBJ1-1, with TRBD1 as a possible D gene (5 bases). In germline, CDR1 is SGHDT, CDR2 YYEEEE. Trimming took off 4 bases at V and 5 bases at J, with 24 bases between the two ends. There are 17 residues in the CDR3. The CDR3 reads CASSPQKTGLKRTEAFF. In nucleotides, the CDR3 is TGTGCCAGCAGCCCACAAAAAACAGGATTAAAGAGGACTGAAGCTTTCTTT.

This clone has only a few counts. V and J are TRBV19 and TRBJ2-2; D remains ambiguous. The germline V and J ends were trimmed by 5 bases and 1 base, with 8 bases remaining between them. The CDR3 runs to 14 residues. Per the germline V gene, CDR1 is LNHDA and CDR2 is SQIVND (reference sequence). DNA of the CDR3: TGTGCCAGTAGTTCCAGAGAGAACACCGGGGAGCTGTTTTTT. Protein product: CASSSRENTGELFF.

The chain couples TRBV28 to TRBJ2-7; TRBD1 might be the D (6 bases). The CDR3 totals 15 residues. CDR1 and CDR2 (germline): MDHEN, SYDVKM. V was shortened by 4 bases and J by 5 bases, with 18 bases between the two germline ends. The CDR3 loop is CASSSPLGRGDEQYF. The CDR3 nucleotides read TGTGCCAGCAGTTCCCCCCTTGGCAGGGGTGACGAGCAGTACTTC.

This rearrangement joins TRBV7-2 to TRBJ1-5; 9 positions match TRBD1. The V gene end was trimmed by 5 bases and the J gene end by 7 bases; junction bases not matched to a gene: 9. The CDR3 is 15 residues long. In germline, CDR1 is SGHTA, CDR2 FQGNSA. The CDR3 DNA reads TGTGCCAGCAGCCGTAACAGGGGGCAGGACCAGCCCCAGCATTTT. It codes for CASSRNRGQDQPQHF.

This clone was observed a single time. The chain joins TRBV5-4 to TRBJ2-7; 8 nucleotides agree with TRBD2. V shed 3 bases and J 3 bases; nucleotides not matched to a gene: 11. From germline, CDR1 is SGHNT and CDR2 YYREEE (reference sequence). The CDR3 runs 16 residues. CDR3 coding DNA: TGTGCCAGCAGCTCGGTAGCGGTGAGCGGGAGCTACGAGCAGTACTTC. This codes for CASSSVAVSGSYEQYF.